The sequence of this T cell receptor beta chain was determined in a study of blood T cell repertoires in COVID-19. Study background: Both acute and convalescent COVID-19 samples were obtained from the United States, Italy and Spain.

Cohort 3 recovered donors had two negative PCRs, clearance, or symptom resolution. CDR1 is SEHNR and CDR2 is FQNEAQ in the germline V gene (reference sequence). V lost 1 base, J lost 7 bases, and 6 bases stayed unmatched. This CDR3 comprises 15 residues. Original handling: Reference gene primer amplification yielded estimated nucleated cell counts. Using immunoSEQ multiplex PCR, the repertoire was profiled, and TCRdb retains in-frame clones only, with some absent. D and trimming were read from the DNA, whereas the V and J calls and clone size are those reported in that table. The sample consists of 250,000 or so clones, approximately 90% of them appearing once.

The source material was PBMCs or T cells enriched from blood (not recorded which). This clonotype was obtained from a man in his forties who had recovered from COVID-19. The gene calls are TRBV7-9 and TRBJ2-1; TRBD2 aligns across 8 bases. The CDR3 DNA sequence: TGTGCCAGCAGCTTAGAGGGACTAGTGACGAATGAGCAGTTCTTC. This codes for CASSLEGLVTNEQFF.